The clone carrying this T cell receptor beta chain was counted many times. The antigen is unknown. The sample originates from a study of read filtering for tumor transcriptome and immune sequencing. Findings of the study overall: Approximately 80% of IR-seq clonotypes had one read, totaling around 3.3% of reads; RNA-seq: around 70% and 40%.

Molecular barcoded adaptors covering alpha/delta and beta/gamma chains were used on about 390 ng RNA. TCRdb itself ran the reads through MiXCR, one entry per CDR3 protein. The sample has about 130,000 distinct CDR3 sequences; 13% are singletons. CDR3 size: 15 residues. Germline V gene sequence: CDR1 SEHNR, CDR2 FQNEAQ (reference sequence). Germline trimming cut 1 base from V and 9 bases from J; bases unmatched to any gene: 12. The clonotype was recovered from a donor at least 40 years old with multiple myeloma. What was sequenced was a population of CD138-negative cells sorted from bone marrow. The chain combines TRBV7-9 with TRBJ2-7; 7 nucleotides line up with TRBD2. The CDR3 loop is CASSLGGGSNRGQYF. The CDR3 DNA reads TGTGCCAGCAGCTTAGGAGGCGGGAGCAACCGGGGGCAGTACTTC.